This entry describes one TCR beta chain. Its matching antigen is unknown. Incorporated into the TCR beta cDNA libraries were unique molecular identifiers, which served to reduce PCR and sequencing biases. MiXCR, run by TCRdb on the PCR reads, gives a single entry per CDR3 protein. The sample consists of roughly 580,000 distinct CDR3 sequences, roughly two fifths of them appearing once. The V end lost 0 bases, the J end lost 8 bases, and 17 bases lay between the germline ends. The CDR3 sequence is 16 residues long. Germline V gene sequence: CDR1 MNHEY, CDR2 SVGAGI. This sample stems from a study of post-analysis software for immune sequencing data. At the level of the study: Progressive-relapsing, secondary progressive and relapsing-remitting multiple sclerosis were among the disease courses included. Points from the study as a whole: Compared with controls, patients had more of about 5 TRBV segments, including TRBV5-6, TRBV5-1 and TRBV20-1.

The TCR sequence derives from a girl between 10 and 17 years old with multiple sclerosis. The chain has TRBV6-5 and TRBJ2-1; TRBD2 might be the D (7 bases). The sequenced sample consisted of blood. Here the CDR3 DNA reads TGTGCCAGCAGTTACTCTTGGGGGGGGCAGGGTGATGAGCAGTTCTTC. Translating it yields CASSYSWGGQGDEQFF.